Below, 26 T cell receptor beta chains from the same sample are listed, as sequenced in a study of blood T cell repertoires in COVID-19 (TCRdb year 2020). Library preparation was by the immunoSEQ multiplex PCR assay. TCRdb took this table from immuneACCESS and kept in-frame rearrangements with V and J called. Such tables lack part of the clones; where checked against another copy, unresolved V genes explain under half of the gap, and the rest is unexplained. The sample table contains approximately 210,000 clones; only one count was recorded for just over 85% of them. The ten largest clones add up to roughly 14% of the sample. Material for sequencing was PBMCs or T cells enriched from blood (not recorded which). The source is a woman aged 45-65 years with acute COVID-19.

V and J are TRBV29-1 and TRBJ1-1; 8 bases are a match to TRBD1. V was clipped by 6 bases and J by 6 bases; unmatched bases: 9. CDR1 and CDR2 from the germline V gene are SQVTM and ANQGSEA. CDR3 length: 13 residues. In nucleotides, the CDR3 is TGCAGCGTCCAAGGACAGGGAACCGCTGAAGCTTTCTTT. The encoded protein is CSVQGQGTAEAFF. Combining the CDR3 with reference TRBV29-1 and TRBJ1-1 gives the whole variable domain SAVISQKPSRDICQRGTSLTIQCQVDSQVTMMFWYRQQPGQSLTLIATANQGSEATYESGFVIDKFPISRPNLTFSTLTVSNMSPEDSSIYLCSVQGQGTAEAFFGQGTRLTVV.

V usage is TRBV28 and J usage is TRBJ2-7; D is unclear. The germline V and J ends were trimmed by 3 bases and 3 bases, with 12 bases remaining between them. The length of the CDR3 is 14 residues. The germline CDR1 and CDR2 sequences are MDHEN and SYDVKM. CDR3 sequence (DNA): TGTGCCAGCAGTTTTGGTCGAGCCTACTACGAGCAGTACTTC. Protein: CASSFGRAYYEQYF.

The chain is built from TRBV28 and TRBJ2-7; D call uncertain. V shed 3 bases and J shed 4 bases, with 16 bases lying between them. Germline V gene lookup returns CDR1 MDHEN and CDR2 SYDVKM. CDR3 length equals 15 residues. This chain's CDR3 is CASSFDPTLLYEQYF. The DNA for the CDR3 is TGTGCCAGCAGTTTTGATCCGACTCTCCTGTACGAGCAGTACTTC.

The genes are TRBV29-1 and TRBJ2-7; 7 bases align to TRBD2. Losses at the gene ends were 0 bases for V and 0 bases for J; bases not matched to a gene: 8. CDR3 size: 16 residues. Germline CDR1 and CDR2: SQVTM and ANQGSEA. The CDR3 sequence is CSVEDGSGYSSYEQYF. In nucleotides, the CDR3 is TGCAGCGTTGAAGATGGTAGCGGGTACTCCTCCTACGAGCAGTACTTC.

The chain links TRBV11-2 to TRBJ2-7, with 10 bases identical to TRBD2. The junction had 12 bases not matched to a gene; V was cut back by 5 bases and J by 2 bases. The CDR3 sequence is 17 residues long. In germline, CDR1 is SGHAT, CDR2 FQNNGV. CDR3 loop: CASSPRIAGGFTYEQYF. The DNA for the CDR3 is TGTGCCAGCAGCCCCCGGATAGCGGGAGGATTTACCTACGAGCAGTACTTC.

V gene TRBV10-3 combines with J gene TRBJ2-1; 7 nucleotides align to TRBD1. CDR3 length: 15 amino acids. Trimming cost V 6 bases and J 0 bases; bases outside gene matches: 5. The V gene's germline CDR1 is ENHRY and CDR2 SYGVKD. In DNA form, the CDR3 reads TGTGCCATCAGACGGACAGGACACTCCTACAATGAGCAGTTCTTC. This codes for CAIRRTGHSYNEQFF.

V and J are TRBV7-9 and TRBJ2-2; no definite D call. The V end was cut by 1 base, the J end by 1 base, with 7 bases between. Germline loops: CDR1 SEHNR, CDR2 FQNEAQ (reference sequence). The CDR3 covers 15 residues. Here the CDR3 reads CASSLVSLNTGELFF. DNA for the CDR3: TGTGCCAGCAGCTTAGTGTCACTGAACACCGGGGAGCTGTTTTTT.

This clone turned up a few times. CDR3 in amino acids: CASSLDSYEQYF. CDR3 in DNA: TGTGCCAGCAGCTTGGACAGCTACGAGCAGTACTTC. This chain uses TRBV6-5 with TRBJ2-7; D might be TRBD1 (6 bases). This CDR3 has 12 amino acids. V was cut by 6 bases and J by 3 bases, with 9 bases left in between. Germline lookup yields CDR1 MNHEY and CDR2 SVGAGI.

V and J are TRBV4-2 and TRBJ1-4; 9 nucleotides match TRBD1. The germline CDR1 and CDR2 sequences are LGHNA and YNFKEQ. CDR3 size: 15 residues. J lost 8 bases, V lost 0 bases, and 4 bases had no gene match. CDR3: CASSQEGTGREKLFF. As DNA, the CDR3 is TGTGCCAGCAGCCAAGAGGGGACAGGGCGGGAAAAACTGTTTTTT.

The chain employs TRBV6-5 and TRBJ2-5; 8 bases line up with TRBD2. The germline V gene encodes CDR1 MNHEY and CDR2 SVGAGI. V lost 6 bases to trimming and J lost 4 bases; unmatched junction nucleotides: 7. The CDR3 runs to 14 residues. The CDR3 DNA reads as TGTGCCAGCAGCACCGGGACTAGTCGAGAGACCCAGTACTTC. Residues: CASSTGTSRETQYF.

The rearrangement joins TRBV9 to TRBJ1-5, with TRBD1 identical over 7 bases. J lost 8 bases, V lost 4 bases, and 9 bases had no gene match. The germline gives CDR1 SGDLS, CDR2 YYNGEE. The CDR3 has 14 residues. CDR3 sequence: CASSPGQEQEPQHF. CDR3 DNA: TGTGCCAGCAGCCCAGGACAGGAACAAGAGCCCCAGCATTTT.

CDR3 amino acids: CASRVAGGVETQYF. CDR3 nucleotide sequence: TGTGCCAGCAGGGTAGCGGGAGGGGTAGAGACCCAGTACTTC. The V and J genes are TRBV6-5 and TRBJ2-5; 11 nucleotides match TRBD2. Trimming took 6 bases from V and 4 from J; bases not matched to a gene: 4. Germline-derived CDR1 and CDR2 are MNHEY and SVGAGI. This CDR3 contains 14 residues.

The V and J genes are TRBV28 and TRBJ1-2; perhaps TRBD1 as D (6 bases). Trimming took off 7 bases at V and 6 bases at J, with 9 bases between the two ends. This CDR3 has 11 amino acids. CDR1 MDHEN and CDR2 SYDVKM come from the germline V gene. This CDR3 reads CASTGVNGYTF. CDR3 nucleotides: TGTGCCAGCACAGGGGTTAATGGCTACACCTTC.

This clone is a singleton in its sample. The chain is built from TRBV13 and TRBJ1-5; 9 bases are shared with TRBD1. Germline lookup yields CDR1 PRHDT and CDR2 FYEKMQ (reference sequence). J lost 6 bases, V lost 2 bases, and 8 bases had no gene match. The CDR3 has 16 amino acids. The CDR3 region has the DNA TGTGCCAGCAGCTTAATGGGACAGGGAAATCTTCAGCCCCAGCATTTT. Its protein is CASSLMGQGNLQPQHF.

CDR3 residues: CASSRIPGGGYEQYF. CDR3 bases: TGTGCCAGCAGCCGCATTCCGGGAGGGGGCTACGAGCAGTACTTC. V gene TRBV7-8 combines with J gene TRBJ2-7, with 8 bases lining up with TRBD2. The ends lost 5 bases at V and 3 bases at J; junction bases unmatched: 9. Germline V gives CDR1 SGHVS, CDR2 FQNEAQ. This CDR3 is built from 15 residues.

CDR3 protein: CASSLYINTGELFF. CDR3 sequence (DNA): TGTGCCAGCAGCTTGTATATAAACACCGGGGAGCTGTTTTTT. The J gene is TRBJ2-2, the V gene TRBV5-4; D is undetermined. Trimming removed 1 base at V and 2 bases at J, with 6 bases between. Germline lookup yields CDR1 SGHNT and CDR2 YYREEE (reference sequence). CDR3 size: 14 residues.

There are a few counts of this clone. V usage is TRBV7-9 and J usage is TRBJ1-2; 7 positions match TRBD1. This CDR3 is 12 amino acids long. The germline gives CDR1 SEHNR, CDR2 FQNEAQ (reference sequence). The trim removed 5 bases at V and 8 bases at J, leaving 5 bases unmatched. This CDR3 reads CASSQGGWGYTF. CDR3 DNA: TGTGCCAGCAGCCAAGGGGGCTGGGGCTACACCTTC.

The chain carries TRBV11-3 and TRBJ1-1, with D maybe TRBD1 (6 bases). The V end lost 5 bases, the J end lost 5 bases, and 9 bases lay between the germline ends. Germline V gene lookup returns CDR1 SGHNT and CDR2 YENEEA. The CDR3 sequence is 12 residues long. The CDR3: CASSARGTEAFF. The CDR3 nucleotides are TGTGCCAGCAGCGCCAGGGGAACTGAAGCTTTCTTT.

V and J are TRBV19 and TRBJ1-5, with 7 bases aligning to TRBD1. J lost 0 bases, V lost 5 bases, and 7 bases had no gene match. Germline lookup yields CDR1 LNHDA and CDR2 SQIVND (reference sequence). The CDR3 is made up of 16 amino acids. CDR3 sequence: CASSRPYRGSNQPQHF. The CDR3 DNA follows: TGTGCCAGTAGTCGTCCCTACAGGGGTAGCAATCAGCCCCAGCATTTT. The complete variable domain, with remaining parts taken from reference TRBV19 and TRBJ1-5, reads DGGITQSPKYLFRKEGQNVTLSCEQNLNHDAMYWYRQDPGQGLRLIYYSQIVNDFQKGDIAEGYSVSREKKESFPLTVTSAQKNPTAFYLCASSRPYRGSNQPQHFGDGTRLSIL.

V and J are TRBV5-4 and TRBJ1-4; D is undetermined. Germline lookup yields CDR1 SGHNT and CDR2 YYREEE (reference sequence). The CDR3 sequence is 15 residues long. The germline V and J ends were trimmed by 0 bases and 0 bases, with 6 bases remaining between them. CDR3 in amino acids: CASSLVGATNEKLFF. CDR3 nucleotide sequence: TGTGCCAGCAGCTTGGTGGGCGCAACTAATGAAAAACTGTTTTTT.

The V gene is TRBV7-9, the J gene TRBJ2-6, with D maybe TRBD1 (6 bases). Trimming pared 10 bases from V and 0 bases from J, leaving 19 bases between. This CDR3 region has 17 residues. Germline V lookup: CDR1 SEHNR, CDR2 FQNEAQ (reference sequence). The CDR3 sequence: CAKREGDKSSGANVLTF. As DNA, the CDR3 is TGTGCCAAGCGTGAAGGGGACAAAAGCTCTGGGGCCAACGTCCTGACTTTC.

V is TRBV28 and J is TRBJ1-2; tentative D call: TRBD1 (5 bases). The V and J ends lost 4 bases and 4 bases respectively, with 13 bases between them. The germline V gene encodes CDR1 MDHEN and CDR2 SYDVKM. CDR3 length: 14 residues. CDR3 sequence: CASSWGVGLYGYTF. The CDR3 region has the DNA TGTGCCAGCAGTTGGGGCGTGGGTCTCTATGGCTACACCTTC.

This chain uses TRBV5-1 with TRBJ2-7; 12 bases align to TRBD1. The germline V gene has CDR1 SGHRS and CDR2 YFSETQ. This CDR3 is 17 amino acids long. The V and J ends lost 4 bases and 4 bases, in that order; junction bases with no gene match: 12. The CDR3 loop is CASSDRRGQGAWYEQYF. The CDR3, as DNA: TGCGCCAGCAGCGATCGCCGGGGACAGGGGGCTTGGTACGAGCAGTACTTC.

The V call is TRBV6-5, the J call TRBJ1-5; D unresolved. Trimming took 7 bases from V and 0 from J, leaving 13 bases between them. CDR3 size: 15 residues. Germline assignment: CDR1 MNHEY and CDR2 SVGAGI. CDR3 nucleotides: TGTGCCAGCATTAGCGGCACGAGTAGCAATCAGCCCCAGCATTTT. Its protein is CASISGTSSNQPQHF.

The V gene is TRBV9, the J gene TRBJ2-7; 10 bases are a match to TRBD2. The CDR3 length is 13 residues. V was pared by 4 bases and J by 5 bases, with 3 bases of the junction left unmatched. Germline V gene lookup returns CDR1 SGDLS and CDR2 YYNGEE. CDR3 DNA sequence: TGTGCCAGCAGCCCGGGACTAGCGCACGAGCAGTACTTC. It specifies CASSPGLAHEQYF.

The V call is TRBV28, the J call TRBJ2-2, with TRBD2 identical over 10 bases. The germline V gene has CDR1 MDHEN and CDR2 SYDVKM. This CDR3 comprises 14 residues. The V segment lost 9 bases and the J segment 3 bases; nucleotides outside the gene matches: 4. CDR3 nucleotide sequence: TGTGCCAGTTCTAGCGGGAGTTACACCGGGGAGCTGTTTTTT. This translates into CASSSGSYTGELFF.